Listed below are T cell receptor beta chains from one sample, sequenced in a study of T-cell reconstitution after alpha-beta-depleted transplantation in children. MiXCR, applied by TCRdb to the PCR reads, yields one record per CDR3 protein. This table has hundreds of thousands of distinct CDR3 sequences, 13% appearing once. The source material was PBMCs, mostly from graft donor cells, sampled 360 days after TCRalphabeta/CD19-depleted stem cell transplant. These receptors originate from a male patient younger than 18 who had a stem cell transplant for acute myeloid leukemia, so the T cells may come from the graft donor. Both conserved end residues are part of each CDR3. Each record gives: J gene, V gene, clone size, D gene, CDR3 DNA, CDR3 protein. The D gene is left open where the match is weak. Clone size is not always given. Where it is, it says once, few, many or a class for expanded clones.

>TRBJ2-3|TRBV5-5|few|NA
TGTGCCAGCAGCTCGGACAGGGGCCCTATTCTAGCGGGAGATACGCAGTATTTT
CASSSDRGPILAGDTQYF
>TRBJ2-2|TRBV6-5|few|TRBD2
TGTGCCAGCAGTTACTCGGGACTAGCGGCGAACACCGGGGAGCTGTTTTTT
CASSYSGLAANTGELFF
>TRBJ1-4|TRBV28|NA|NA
TGTGCCAGCAGCGAGGTGGGAAAACTGTTTTTT
CASSEVGKLFF
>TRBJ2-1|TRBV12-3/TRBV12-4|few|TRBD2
TGTGCCAGCAGTCACCTAGCGGGAGGGTCCCATGAGCAGTTCTTC
CASSHLAGGSHEQFF
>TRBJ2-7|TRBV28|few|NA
TGTGCCAGCAGTTTAGGGGGATCGGGAGTGATAACAGACGAGCAGTACTTC
CASSLGGSGVITDEQYF
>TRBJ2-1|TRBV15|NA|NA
TGTGCCACCAGCAGAGATCGGGGCTCGGGCGTAACCCACAATGAGCAGTTCTTC
CATSRDRGSGVTHNEQFF
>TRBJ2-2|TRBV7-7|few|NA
TGTGCTAGCTCATTTCGGCCGGCTAGCGTGGGCGGGGAGCTGTTTTTT
CASSFRPASVGGELFF
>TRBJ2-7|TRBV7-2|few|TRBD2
TGTGCCAGCAGCTTAGCCTGGTTCTGGCGGGAGGGCCCGGGGGAGCAGTACTTC
CASSLAWFWREGPGEQYF
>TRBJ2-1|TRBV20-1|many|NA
TGCAGTGCTAGATCCTACAGCGCGGCAGTTTACAATGAGCAGTTCTTC
CSARSYSAAVYNEQFF
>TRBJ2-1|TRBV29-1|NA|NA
TGCAGCGTTGAAGGGCCCTTCGGGGATGAGCAGTTCTTC
CSVEGPFGDEQFF
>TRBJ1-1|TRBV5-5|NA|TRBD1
TGTGCCAGCAGCTTGCTGAACGTGGACAGGGGCCCCCAGGCTCTCTTT
CASSLLNVDRGPQALF
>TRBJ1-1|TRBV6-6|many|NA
TGTGCCAGCAGTTACTCGGATTTCACTGAAGCTTTCTTT
CASSYSDFTEAFF
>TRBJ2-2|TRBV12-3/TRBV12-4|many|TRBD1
TGTGCCAGCACCCGACGGACAGGGGACACCGGGGAGCTGTTTTTT
CASTRRTGDTGELFF
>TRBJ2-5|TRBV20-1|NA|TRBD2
TGCAGTGCTAGAGAATCGAAGGCTAGCGGACACCAAGAGACCCAGTACTTC
CSARESKASGHQETQYF
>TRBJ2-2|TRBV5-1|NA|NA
TGCGCCAGCAGCTTACAGGGGAACACCGGGGAGCTGTTTTTT
CASSLQGNTGELFF
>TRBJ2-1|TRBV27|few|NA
TGTGCCAGCAGTTTGTTAGTATCCCATGAGCAGTTCTTC
CASSLLVSHEQFF
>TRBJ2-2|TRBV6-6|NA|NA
TGTGCCAGCAGAGCAGGGGCTGGGGAGCTGTTTTTT
CASRAGAGELFF
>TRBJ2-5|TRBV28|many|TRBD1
TGTGCCAGCAGTTTCCTTCGGACAGGGGGCTGGGAGACCCAGTACTTC
CASSFLRTGGWETQYF
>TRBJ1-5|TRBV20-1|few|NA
TGCAGTGCTAGAGATCACCCACAGGGTGGTCAGCCCCAGCATTTT
CSARDHPQGGQPQHF
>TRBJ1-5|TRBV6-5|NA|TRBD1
TGTGCCAGCAGTTCGTCCGGGACAGGGGGCAATCAGCCCCAGCATTTT
CASSSSGTGGNQPQHF
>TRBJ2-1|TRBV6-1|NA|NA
TGTGCCAGCATCCTAATGATCCTAGGGGCCTACAATGAGCAGTTCTTC
CASILMILGAYNEQFF
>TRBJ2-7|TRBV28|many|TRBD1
TGTGCCAGCAGTTTATCAACAGGGGGCCACGAGCAGTACTTC
CASSLSTGGHEQYF
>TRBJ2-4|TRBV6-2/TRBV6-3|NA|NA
TGTGCCAGCAGCATCTTAGGCCCGGGAGTAACCAAAAACATTCAGTACTTC
CASSILGPGVTKNIQYF
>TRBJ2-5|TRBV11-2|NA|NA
TGTGCCAGCAGCTGGGGGACTTTCCAAGAGACCCAGTACTTC
CASSWGTFQETQYF
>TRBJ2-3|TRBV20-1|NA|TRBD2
TGCAGTGCTAGAATCGCGGGAGCCACAGATACGCAGTATTTT
CSARIAGATDTQYF
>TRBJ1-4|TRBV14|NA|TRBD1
TGTGCCAGCAGCCCCGGGCTCCGCAGGGGGGATGAAAAACTGTTTTTT
CASSPGLRRGDEKLFF
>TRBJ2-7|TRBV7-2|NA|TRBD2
TGTGCCAGCAGCTCTGGACTAGCAATTGCCTACGAGCAGTACTTC
CASSSGLAIAYEQYF
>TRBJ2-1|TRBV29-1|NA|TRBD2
TGCAGCGTTGACGAACGAGCGGGAGTTGGCTACAATGAGCAGTTCTTC
CSVDERAGVGYNEQFF
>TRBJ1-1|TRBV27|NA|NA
TGTGCCAGCAAACCGGGACAACCGAACACTGAAGCTTTCTTT
CASKPGQPNTEAFF
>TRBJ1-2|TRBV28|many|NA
TGTGCCAGCAGCCCCGCTAGGTACAGAGCTAACTATGGCTACACCTTC
CASSPARYRANYGYTF
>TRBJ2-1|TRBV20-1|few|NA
TGCAGTGCGGCAGAACCGGGACCGCTGTACGGTGAGCAGTTCTTC
CSAAEPGPLYGEQFF
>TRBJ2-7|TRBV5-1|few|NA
TGCGCCAGCAGTCCGGGAATCGAGCAGTACTTC
CASSPGIEQYF
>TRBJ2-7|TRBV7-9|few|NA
TGTGCCAGCAGCTTAGAGGCTAGCTTTGTTCGCGAGCAGTACTTC
CASSLEASFVREQYF
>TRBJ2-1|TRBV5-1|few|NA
TGCGCCAGCAGCGCCGAGTGGGGTGAGCAGTTCTTC
CASSAEWGEQFF
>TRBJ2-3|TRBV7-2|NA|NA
TGTGCCAGCAGCCAGGGGCTCGGCACAGATACGCAGTATTTT
CASSQGLGTDTQYF
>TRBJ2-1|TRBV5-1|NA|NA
TGCGCCAGCAAAAGGGGGTACAATGAGCAGTTCTTC
CASKRGYNEQFF
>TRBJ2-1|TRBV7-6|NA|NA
TGTGCCAGCAGCTTAGTGTACTGGGAATTTCGCAATGAGCAGTTCTTC
CASSLVYWEFRNEQFF
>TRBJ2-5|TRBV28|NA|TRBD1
TGTGCCAGCAGTTTATTTGGCAGGGGGGAGACCCAGTACTTC
CASSLFGRGETQYF
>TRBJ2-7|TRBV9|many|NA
TGTGCCAGCGGTGAATACGAGCAGTACTTC
CASGEYEQYF
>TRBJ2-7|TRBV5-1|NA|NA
TGCGCCAGCAGCTTGGCCGGTGGGGGCCTCGACGAGCAGTACTTC
CASSLAGGGLDEQYF
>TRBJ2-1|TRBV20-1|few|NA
TGCAGTGCTAGAGAGCCCTATGAGCAGTTCTTC
CSAREPYEQFF